The 5 T cell receptor beta chains below come from one sample, sequenced in a study of T cells in women clearing cervical HPV infection. The table came from immunoSEQ multiplex PCR; TCRdb's copy has only in-frame clones and leaves some out. The sample totals tens of thousands of clones. The sequenced sample consisted of blood buffy coat. The receptor set was obtained from a woman between 18 and 70 years old with a cervical HPV16 infection that either progressed to CIN3+ or cleared (not recorded which).

Concerning this clone: With the read ending 3 residues before the CDR3 end, the germline J gene is used to fill in that end. The chain joins TRBV18 to TRBJ2-2; a possible D gene is TRBD1 (7 bases). This CDR3 has 15 residues. The germline V gene encodes CDR1 KGHSH and CDR2 LQKENI. The part of the CDR3 DNA that was read is TGTGCCAGCCTAACAACACAGGGGACGGGAGAAAAG. It is translated as CASLTTQGTGEK. The full CDR3 is CASLTTQGTGEKLFF.

Concerning this clone itself: The CDR3 is cut off 3 residues early in the read; its end comes from the germline J gene. This chain connects TRBV7-6 to TRBJ2-1; 7 bases align to TRBD1. V trimming: 5 bases; J trimming: 9 bases; junction bases outside the gene matches: 16. The CDR3 has 16 residues. The V gene's germline CDR1 is SGHVS and CDR2 FNYEAQ. The CDR3 sequence is CASSRRDRITYGEQFF. The sequenced CDR3 bases are TGTGCCAGCAGCCGACGGGACAGAATAACTTATGGTGAG. The whole variable domain, filled in from reference TRBV7-6 and TRBJ2-1, reads GAGVSQSPRYKVTKRGQDVALRCDPISGHVSLYWYRQALGQGPEFLTYFNYEAQQDKSGLPNDRFSAERPEGSISTLTIQRTEQRDSAMYRCASSRRDRITYGEQFFGPGTRLTVL.

In regard to this clone: Read coverage stops 3 residues before the CDR3 terminus; the germline J gene supplies the remainder. The V and J genes are TRBV2 and TRBJ2-1; no definite D call. Trimming removed 5 bases at V and 1 base at J, with 18 bases between. The germline gives CDR1 SNHLY, CDR2 FYNNEI. This CDR3 is 17 amino acids long. Incomplete CDR3 DNA: TGTGCCAGCAGTACCCCCCTTAATAGGGCGTCCTACAATGAG. This sequence encodes CASSTPLNRASYNE. The full CDR3 protein is CASSTPLNRASYNEQFF.

Regarding this clone: The sequenced fragment ends 3 residues before the CDR3 boundary, so the rest is inferred from the germline J gene. This sequence joins TRBV7-9 and TRBJ2-5; D is perhaps TRBD1 (7 bases). The CDR3 runs to 13 residues. Trimming removed 7 bases at V and 5 bases at J, with 14 bases between. The V gene's germline CDR1 is SEHNR and CDR2 FQNEAQ (reference sequence). The sequenced CDR3 bases are TGTGCCAGCACAATACAGGGGAGGGAGACC. Translating it yields CASTIQGRET. The entire CDR3 sequence reads CASTIQGRETQYF.

Concerning this clone: The observed sequence ends 3 residues before the CDR3 terminus, with the missing tail filled in from the germline J gene. The chain recombines TRBV5-1 with TRBJ2-1, with D perhaps TRBD2 (6 bases). The CDR3 runs 15 residues. Germline CDR1 SGHRS, CDR2 YFSETQ. V lost 1 base and J lost 8, with 16 bases in between. The CDR3 region is CASSLSRGSLYEQFF. CDR3 DNA (partial): TGCGCCAGCAGCTTGAGCCGGGGGTCCCTCTATGAG.